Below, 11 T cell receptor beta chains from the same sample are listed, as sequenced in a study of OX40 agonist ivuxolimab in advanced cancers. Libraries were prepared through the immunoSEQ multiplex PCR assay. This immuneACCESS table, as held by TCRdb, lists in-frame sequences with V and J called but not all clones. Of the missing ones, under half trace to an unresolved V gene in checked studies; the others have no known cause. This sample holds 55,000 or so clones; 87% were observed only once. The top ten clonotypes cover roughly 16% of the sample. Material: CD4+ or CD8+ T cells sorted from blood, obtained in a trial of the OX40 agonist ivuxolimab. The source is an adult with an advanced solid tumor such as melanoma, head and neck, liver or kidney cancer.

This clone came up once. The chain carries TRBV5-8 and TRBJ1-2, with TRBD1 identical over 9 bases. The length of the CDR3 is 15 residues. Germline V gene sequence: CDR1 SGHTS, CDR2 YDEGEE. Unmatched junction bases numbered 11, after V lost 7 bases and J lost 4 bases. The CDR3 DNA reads TGTGCCAGCCAAAGTAAGGACAGGGGTATCTATGGCTACACCTTC. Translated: CASQSKDRGIYGYTF.

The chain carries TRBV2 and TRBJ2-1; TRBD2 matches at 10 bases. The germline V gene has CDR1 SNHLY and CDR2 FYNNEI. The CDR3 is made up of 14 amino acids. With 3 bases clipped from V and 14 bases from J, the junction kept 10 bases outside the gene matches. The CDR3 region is CASSDLGLAGAEFF. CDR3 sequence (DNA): TGTGCCAGCAGTGACCTGGGGCTAGCGGGAGCTGAGTTCTTC.

The CDR3 DNA reads TGTGCCATCAGTGAGTCCGGACAGGCGGCTTTCTTT. Translated: CAISESGQAAFF. The chain has TRBV10-3 and TRBJ1-1; 7 nucleotides align to TRBD1. Per germline, CDR1 ENHRY and CDR2 SYGVKD. The trim removed 0 bases at V and 11 bases at J, leaving 3 bases unmatched. The CDR3 is 12 residues long.

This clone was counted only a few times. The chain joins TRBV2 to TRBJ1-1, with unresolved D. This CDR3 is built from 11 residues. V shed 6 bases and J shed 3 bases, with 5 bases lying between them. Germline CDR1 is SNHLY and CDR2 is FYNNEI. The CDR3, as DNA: TGTGCCAGCAGCATTTACACTGAAGCTTTCTTT. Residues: CASSIYTEAFF.

CDR3 DNA sequence: TGTGCCAGTAGTACTCTTTTGGGCACCTACGAGCAGTACTTC. Protein product: CASSTLLGTYEQYF. The chain carries TRBV19 and TRBJ2-7; no clear D gene. CDR3 length: 14 amino acids. Trimming took 4 bases from V and 2 from J, leaving 12 bases between them. CDR1 and CDR2 from the germline V gene are LNHDA and SQIVND (reference sequence).

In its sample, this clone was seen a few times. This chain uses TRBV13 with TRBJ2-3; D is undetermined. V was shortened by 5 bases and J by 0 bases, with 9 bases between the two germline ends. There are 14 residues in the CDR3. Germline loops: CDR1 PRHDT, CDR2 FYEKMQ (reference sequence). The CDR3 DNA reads TGTGCCAGCAGCAGACCTGACAGCACAGATACGCAGTATTTT. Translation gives CASSRPDSTDTQYF.

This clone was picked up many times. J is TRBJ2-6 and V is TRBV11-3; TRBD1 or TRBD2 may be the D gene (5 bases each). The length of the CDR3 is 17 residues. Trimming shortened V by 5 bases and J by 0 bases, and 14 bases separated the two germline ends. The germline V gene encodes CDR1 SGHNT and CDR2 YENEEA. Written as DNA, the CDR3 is TGTGCCAGCAGCCCGGGTGAGGGGTTCTCTGGGGCCAACGTCCTGACTTTC. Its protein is CASSPGEGFSGANVLTF.

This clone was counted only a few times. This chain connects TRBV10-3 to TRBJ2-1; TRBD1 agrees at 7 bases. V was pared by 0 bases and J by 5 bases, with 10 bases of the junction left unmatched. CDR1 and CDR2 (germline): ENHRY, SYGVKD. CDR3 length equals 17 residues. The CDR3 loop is CAISESGKGARDNEQFF. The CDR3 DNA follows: TGTGCCATCAGTGAGTCGGGGAAGGGGGCTAGGGACAATGAGCAGTTCTTC.

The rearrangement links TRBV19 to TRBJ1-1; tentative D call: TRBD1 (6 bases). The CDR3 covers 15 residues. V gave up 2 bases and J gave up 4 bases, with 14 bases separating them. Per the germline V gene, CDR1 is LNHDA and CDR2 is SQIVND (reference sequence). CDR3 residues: CASSIPGGPGTEAFF. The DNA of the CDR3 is TGTGCCAGTAGTATACCCGGGGGCCCGGGCACTGAAGCTTTCTTT.

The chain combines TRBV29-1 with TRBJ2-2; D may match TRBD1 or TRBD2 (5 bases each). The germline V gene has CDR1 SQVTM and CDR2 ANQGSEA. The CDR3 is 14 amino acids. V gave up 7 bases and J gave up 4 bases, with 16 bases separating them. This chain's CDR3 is CSGVGTQGTGELFF. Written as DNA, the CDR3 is TGCAGCGGTGTCGGGACCCAGGGCACCGGGGAGCTGTTTTTT.

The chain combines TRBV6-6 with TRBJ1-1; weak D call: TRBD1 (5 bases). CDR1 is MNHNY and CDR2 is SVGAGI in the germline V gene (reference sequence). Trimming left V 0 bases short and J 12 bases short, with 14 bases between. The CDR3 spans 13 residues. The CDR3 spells CASSYSREGMPFF. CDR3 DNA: TGTGCCAGCAGTTACTCGAGGGAGGGGATGCCTTTCTTT.